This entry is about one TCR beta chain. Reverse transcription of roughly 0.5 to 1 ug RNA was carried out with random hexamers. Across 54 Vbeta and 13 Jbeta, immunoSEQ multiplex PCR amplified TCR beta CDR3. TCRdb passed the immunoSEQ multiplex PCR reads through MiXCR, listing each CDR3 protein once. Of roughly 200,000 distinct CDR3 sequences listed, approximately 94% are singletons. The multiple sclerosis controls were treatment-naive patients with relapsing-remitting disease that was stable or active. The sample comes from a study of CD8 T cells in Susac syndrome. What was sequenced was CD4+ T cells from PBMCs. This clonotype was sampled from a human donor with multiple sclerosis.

The chain's CDR3 is CSAGPANEQFF. CDR3 bases: TGCAGTGCAGGCCCTGCCAATGAGCAGTTCTTC. This chain uses TRBV20-1 with TRBJ2-1; no definite D call. Germline V CDR1 and CDR2: DFQATT, SNEGSKA (reference sequence). The CDR3 spans 11 residues. Trimming removed 6 bases at V and 6 bases at J, with 9 bases between.